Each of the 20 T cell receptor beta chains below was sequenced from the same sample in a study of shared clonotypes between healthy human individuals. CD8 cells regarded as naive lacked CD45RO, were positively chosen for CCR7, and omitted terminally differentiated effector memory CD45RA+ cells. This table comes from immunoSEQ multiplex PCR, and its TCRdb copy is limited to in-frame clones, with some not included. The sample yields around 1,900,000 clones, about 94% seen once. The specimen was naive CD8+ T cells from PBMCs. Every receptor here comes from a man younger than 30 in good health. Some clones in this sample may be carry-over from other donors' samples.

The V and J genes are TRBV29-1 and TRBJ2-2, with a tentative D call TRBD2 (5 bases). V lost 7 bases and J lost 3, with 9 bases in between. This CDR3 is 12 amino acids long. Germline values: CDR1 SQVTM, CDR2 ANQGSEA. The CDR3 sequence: CSGTRHTGELFF. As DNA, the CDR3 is TGCAGCGGGACTCGACACACCGGGGAGCTGTTTTTT.

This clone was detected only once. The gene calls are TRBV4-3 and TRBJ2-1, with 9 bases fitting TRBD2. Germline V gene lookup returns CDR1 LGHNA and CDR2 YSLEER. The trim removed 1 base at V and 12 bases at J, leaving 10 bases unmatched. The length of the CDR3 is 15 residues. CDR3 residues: CASSQATSGYYAQFF. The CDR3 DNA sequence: TGCGCCAGCAGCCAAGCAACTAGCGGGTACTATGCGCAGTTCTTC.

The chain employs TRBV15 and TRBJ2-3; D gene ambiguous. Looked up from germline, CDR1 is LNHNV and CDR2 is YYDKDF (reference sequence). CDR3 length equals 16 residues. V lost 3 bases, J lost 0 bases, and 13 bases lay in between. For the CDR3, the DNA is TGTGCCACCAGCAGGAAGAAGGTCAGGAGCACAGATACGCAGTATTTT. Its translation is CATSRKKVRSTDTQYF.

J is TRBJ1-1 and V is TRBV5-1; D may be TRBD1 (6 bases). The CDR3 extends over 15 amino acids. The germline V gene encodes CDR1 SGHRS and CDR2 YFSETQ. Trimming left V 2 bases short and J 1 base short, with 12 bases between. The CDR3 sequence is CASSLVQGGNTEAFF. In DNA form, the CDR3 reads TGCGCCAGCAGCTTAGTACAAGGGGGGAACACTGAAGCTTTCTTT.

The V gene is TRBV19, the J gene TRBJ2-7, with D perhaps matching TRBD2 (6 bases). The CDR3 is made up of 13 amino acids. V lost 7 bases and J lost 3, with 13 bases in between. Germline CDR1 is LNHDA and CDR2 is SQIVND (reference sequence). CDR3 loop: CASKGREGYEQYF. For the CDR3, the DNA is TGTGCCAGTAAGGGGCGGGAAGGCTACGAGCAGTACTTC.

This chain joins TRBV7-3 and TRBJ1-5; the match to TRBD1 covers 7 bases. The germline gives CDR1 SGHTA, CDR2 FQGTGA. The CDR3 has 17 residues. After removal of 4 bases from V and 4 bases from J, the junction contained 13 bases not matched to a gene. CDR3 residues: CASSSGVLAGGNQPQHF. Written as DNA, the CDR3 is TGTGCCAGCAGCTCAGGGGTACTAGCAGGGGGGAATCAGCCCCAGCATTTT.

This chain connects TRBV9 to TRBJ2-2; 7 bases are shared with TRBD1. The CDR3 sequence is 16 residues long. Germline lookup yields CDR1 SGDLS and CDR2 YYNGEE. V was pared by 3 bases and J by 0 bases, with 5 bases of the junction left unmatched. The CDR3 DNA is TGTGCCAGCAGCGCTCGGACAGGATCGAACACCGGGGAGCTGTTTTTT. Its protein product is CASSARTGSNTGELFF.

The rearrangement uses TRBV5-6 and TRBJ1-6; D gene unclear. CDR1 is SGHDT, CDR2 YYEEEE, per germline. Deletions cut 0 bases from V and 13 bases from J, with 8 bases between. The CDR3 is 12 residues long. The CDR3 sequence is CASSLGARPLHF. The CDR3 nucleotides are TGTGCCAGCAGCTTGGGGGCGAGGCCCCTCCACTTT.

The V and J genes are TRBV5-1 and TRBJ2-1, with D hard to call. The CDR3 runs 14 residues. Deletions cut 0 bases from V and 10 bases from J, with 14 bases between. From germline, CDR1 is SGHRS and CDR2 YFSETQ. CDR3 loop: CASSLVAASQEQFF. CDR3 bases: TGCGCCAGCAGCTTGGTGGCGGCCTCCCAAGAGCAGTTCTTC.

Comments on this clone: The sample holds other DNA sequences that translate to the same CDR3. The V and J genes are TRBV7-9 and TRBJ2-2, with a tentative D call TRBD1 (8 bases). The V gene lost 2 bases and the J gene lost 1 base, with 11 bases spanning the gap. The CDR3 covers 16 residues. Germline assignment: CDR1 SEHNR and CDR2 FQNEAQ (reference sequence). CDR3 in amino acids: CASSLSGTGNTGELFF. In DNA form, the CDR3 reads TGTGCCAGCAGCTTAAGCGGGACAGGGAACACCGGGGAGCTGTTTTTT.

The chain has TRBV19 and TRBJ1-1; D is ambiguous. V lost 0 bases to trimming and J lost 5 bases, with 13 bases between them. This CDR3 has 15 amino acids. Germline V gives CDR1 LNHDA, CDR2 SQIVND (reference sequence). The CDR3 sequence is CASSIDLEGGTEAFF. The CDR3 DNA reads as TGTGCCAGTAGTATAGATTTGGAAGGAGGAACTGAAGCTTTCTTT.

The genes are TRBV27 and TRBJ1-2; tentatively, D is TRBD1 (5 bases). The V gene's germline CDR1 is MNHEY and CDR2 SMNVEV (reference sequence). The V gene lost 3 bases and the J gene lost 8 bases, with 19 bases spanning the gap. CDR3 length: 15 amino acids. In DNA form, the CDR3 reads TGTGCCAGCAGTTTGGCCCCGGGGACGTCTAACGGCTACACCTTC. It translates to CASSLAPGTSNGYTF.

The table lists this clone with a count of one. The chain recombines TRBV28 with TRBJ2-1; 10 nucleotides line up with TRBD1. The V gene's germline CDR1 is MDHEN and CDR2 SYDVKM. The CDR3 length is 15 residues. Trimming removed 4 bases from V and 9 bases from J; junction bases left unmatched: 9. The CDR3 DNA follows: TGTGCCAGCAGTTCCGGGGACAGGGGAAAGGGTGAGCAGTTCTTC. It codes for CASSSGDRGKGEQFF.

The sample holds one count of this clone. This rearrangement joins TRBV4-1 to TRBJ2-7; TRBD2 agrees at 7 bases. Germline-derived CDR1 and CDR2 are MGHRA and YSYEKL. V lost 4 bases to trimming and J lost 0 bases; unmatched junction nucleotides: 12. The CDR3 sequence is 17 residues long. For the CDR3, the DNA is TGCGCCAGCAGCCCTCGCTTCTCGGGGGGAGACTCCTACGAGCAGTACTTC. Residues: CASSPRFSGGDSYEQYF.

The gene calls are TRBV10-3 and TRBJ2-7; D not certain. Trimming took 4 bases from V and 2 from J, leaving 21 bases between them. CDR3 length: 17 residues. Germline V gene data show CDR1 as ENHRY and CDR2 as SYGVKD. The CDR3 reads CAISGVNPGQYTYEQYF. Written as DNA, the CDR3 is TGTGCCATCAGTGGGGTAAATCCGGGCCAGTATACCTACGAGCAGTACTTC.

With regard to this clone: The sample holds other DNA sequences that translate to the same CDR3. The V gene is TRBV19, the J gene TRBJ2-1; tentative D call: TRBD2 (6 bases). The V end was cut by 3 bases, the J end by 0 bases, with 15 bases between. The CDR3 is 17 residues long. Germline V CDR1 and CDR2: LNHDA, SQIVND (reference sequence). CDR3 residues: CASSISGGTSSYNEQFF. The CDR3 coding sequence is TGTGCCAGTAGTATTTCCGGCGGGACGAGCTCCTACAATGAGCAGTTCTTC.

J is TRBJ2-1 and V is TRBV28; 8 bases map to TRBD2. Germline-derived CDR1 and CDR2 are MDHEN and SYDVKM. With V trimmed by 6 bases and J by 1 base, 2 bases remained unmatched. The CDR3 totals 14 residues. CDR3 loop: CASRSGGSYNEQFF. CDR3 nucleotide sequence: TGTGCCAGCAGGAGCGGGGGTTCCTACAATGAGCAGTTCTTC.

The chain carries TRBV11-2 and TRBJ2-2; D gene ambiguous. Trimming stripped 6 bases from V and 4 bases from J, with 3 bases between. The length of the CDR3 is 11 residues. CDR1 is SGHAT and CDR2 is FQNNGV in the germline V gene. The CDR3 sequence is CASRLTGELFF. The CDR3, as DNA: TGTGCCAGCAGACTCACCGGGGAGCTGTTTTTT.

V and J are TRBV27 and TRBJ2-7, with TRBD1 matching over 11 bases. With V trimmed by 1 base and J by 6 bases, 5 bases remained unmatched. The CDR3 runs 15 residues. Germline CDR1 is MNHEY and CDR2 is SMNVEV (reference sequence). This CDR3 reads CASSLWGTGGLEQYF. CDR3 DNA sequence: TGTGCCAGCAGTTTATGGGGGACAGGGGGACTCGAGCAGTACTTC.

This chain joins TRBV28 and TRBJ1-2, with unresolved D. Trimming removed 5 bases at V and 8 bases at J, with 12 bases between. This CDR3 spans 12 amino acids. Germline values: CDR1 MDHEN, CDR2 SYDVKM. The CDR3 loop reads CASSPGYAGYTF. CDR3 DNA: TGTGCCAGCAGTCCCGGTTACGCAGGCTACACCTTC.